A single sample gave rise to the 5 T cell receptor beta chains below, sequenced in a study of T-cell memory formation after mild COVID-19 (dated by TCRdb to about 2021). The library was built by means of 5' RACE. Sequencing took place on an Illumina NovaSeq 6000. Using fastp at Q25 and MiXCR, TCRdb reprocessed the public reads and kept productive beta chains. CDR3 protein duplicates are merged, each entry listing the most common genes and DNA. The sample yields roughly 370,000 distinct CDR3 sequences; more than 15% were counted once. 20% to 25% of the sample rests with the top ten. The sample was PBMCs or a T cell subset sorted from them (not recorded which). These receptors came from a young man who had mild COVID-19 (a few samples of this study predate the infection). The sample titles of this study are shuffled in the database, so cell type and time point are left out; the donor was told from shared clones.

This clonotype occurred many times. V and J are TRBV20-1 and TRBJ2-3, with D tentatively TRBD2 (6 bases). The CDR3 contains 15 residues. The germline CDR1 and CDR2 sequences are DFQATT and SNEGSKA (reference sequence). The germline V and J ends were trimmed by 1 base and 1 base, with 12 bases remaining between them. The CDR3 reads CSARGDSSGTDTQYF. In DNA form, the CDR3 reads TGCAGTGCTAGAGGGGACTCCTCGGGCACAGATACGCAGTATTTT.

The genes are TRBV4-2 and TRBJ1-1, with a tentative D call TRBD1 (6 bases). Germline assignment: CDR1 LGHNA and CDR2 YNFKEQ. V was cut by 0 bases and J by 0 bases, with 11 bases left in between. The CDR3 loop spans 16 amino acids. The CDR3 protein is CASSQDPGALNTEAFF. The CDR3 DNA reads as TGTGCCAGCAGCCAAGACCCGGGGGCACTGAACACTGAAGCTTTCTTT.

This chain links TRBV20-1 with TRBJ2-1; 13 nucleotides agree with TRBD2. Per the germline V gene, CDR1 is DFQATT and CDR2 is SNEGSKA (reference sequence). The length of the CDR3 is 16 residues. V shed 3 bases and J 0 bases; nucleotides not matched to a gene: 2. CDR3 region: CSASRTSGGSYNEQFF. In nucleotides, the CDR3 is TGCAGTGCTAGCCGGACTAGCGGGGGCTCCTACAATGAGCAGTTCTTC.

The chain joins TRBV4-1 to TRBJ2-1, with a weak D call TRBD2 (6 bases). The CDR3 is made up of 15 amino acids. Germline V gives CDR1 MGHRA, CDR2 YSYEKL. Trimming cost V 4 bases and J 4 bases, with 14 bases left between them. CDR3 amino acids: CASSLGGTRYNEQFF. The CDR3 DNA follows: TGCGCCAGCAGCCTGGGAGGAACCCGATACAATGAGCAGTTCTTC.

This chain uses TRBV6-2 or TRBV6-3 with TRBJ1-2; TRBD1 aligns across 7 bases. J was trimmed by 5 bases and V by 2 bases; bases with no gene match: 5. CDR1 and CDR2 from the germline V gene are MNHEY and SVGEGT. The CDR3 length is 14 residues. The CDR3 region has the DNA TGTGCCAGCAGTTACCTGTCGGGACAGTATGGCTACACCTTC. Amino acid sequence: CASSYLSGQYGYTF.